The rows below give T cell receptor beta chains drawn from one sample of a study of T-cell reconstitution after alpha-beta-depleted transplantation in children. TCRdb called the PCR reads again in MiXCR, with one record for every CDR3 protein. The data hold fewer than 700,000 distinct CDR3 sequences, with under 30% observed a single time. The source material was PBMCs, mostly from graft donor cells, sampled 360 days after TCRalphabeta/CD19-depleted stem cell transplant. These receptors were collected from a boy under two years old who had a stem cell transplant for acute myeloid leukemia, so the T cells may come from the graft donor. The conserved cysteine and the conserved F or W are not part of the CDR3 here. A row's size may be missing; if present it is once, few, many or a size class.

abundance,j_gene,v_gene,CDR3aa
few,TRBJ2-1,TRBV27,ASSLASGGARNEQF
many,TRBJ2-1,TRBV29-1,SVVLTGEQF
-,TRBJ2-3,TRBV6-1,ASSSSGGTLMAQY
few,TRBJ2-7,TRBV9,ASSVGADSYEQY
-,TRBJ2-7,TRBV7-2,ASSLARGGHEQY
many,TRBJ2-7,TRBV27,ASSPDSTYEQY
-,TRBJ2-2,TRBV12-3/TRBV12-4,ASRGQGGAGELF
few,TRBJ1-6,TRBV20-1,SAREGLDRDNSPLH
many,TRBJ2-5,TRBV7-2,ASSSLATGTSRETQY
many,TRBJ2-2,TRBV12-3/TRBV12-4,ASSLRPLAGVGELF
-,TRBJ2-1,TRBV20-1,SAAGDRGYNEQF